A selection of T cell receptor beta chains follows, all from one sample in a study of blood T cell repertoires in COVID-19. Only in-frame clones appear in the TCRdb table, and some are missing; sequencing was by immunoSEQ multiplex PCR. The sample consists of just under 45,000 clones, approximately 89% of them appearing once. Sequenced input: peripheral blood. The source of these receptors is a woman in her thirties or forties with acute or convalescent COVID-19. The CDR3 runs from the conserved cysteine through the conserved F or W. The D gene is left open where the match is weak.

D gene,V gene,CDR3 protein
.,TRBV27,CASSTRAGELFF
.,TRBV5-1,CASSFGPRNEQFF
TRBD2,TRBV10-1,CASSESGGSPDTQYF
.,TRBV29-1,CSVDQALNTEAFF
TRBD2,TRBV2,CASGGTSHEQYF
TRBD1,TRBV19,CASSILVGKQGGQETQYF
TRBD1,TRBV28,CASSLGTGLGGYTF
TRBD1,TRBV28,CASTDRQGGLREQYF
.,TRBV18,CASSPRPGNNTGELFF
.,TRBV7-2,CASSLGLSMNTEAFF
TRBD1,TRBV6-4,CASSGTGENTGELFF
.,TRBV7-2,CASSLIQGTDTQYF
.,TRBV19,CASSMGAGAGANVLTF
.,TRBV6-5,CASSPFSNQPQHF
.,TRBV28,CASSAPRRNSGNTIYF
.,TRBV9,CASSVARGGYGYTF